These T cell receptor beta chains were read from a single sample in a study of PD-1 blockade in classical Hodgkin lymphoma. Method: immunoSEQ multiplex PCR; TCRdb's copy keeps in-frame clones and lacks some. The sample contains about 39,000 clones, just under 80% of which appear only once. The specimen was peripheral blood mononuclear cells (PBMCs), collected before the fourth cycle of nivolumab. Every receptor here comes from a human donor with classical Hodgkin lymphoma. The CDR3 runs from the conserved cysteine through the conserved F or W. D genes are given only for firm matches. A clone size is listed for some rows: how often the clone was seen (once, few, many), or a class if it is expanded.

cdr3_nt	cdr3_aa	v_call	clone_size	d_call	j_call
TGCGCCAGCAGCTGGGCAGGGGCAAATGAAGCTTTCTTT	CASSWAGANEAFF	TRBV5-1	once	-	TRBJ1-1
TGCGCCAGCAGCCAAGACCCCAGGAGCGGGGGGACGTCACGGCAGACCCAGTACTTC	CASSQDPRSGGTSRQTQYF	TRBV4-3	-	TRBD2	TRBJ2-5
TGTGCCAGCGATACCCGCGGGGTCTATGAGCAGTTCTTC	CASDTRGVYEQFF	TRBV5-6	-	-	TRBJ2-1
TGTGCCAGCACCGTAGGGAGGGGGTTATCCTACGAGCAGTACTTC	CASTVGRGLSYEQYF	TRBV7-8	-	-	TRBJ2-7
TGCGCCAGCAGCCAAGATTACTCAGGATCGAACTATGGCTACACCTTC	CASSQDYSGSNYGYTF	TRBV4-1	-	-	TRBJ1-2
TGTGCCAGCAGTACAGCTGGGACTAGCTCCTACGAGCAGTACTTC	CASSTAGTSSYEQYF	TRBV7-2	-	TRBD2	TRBJ2-7
TGTGCCAGTAGTATATTTACGGCTGGGGCCAACGTCCTGACTTTC	CASSIFTAGANVLTF	TRBV19	-	-	TRBJ2-6
TGTGCCAGCAGCGCGGGACTAGCGGTACCGAACAATGAGCAGTTCTTC	CASSAGLAVPNNEQFF	TRBV9	-	TRBD2	TRBJ2-1
TGTGCCAGCAGCTTACAGGGCTACGAGCAGTACTTC	CASSLQGYEQYF	TRBV11-2	-	-	TRBJ2-7
TGCGCCAGCAGCTTTGGGACATCTTCCGTAGAGAGCTACACCTTC	CASSFGTSSVESYTF	TRBV5-1	-	-	TRBJ1-2
TGTGCCAGCAGCTACCGCGGAGGCGGGGACCCCACAGATACGCAGTATTTT	CASSYRGGGDPTDTQYF	TRBV7-2	-	-	TRBJ2-3
TGTGCCAGTTCCCCTAGCGACAGGGTCTATAATTCACCCCTCCACTTT	CASSPSDRVYNSPLHF	TRBV9	-	TRBD1	TRBJ1-6
TGTGCCAGCAGCCAAAGACTAGCGGAACCCACAGATACGCAGTATTTT	CASSQRLAEPTDTQYF	TRBV13	few	TRBD2	TRBJ2-3
TGTGCCAGCAGCGCGGACTTGCCGGGACAGGGGATTGAAGCTTTCTTT	CASSADLPGQGIEAFF	TRBV9	many	TRBD1	TRBJ1-1
TGCGCCAGCACGTTCAGCACTAGCACAGATACGCAGTATTTT	CASTFSTSTDTQYF	TRBV5-1	-	-	TRBJ2-3
TGTGCCAGCAGCGTAGAAGTCGAGGGGGAGAACACTGAAGCTTTCTTT	CASSVEVEGENTEAFF	TRBV9	-	-	TRBJ1-1
TGTGCCAGCAGCTCCGGGGGGGAGACCCAGTACTTC	CASSSGGETQYF	TRBV7-9	-	TRBD2	TRBJ2-5
TGTGCTAGCAGCTTTGGACCGGACTCCTACGAGCAGTACTTC	CASSFGPDSYEQYF	TRBV7-7	few	-	TRBJ2-7
TGTGCCAGCAGCCCCCTGCACGAATCACCCCTCCACTTT	CASSPLHESPLHF	TRBV7-3	-	-	TRBJ1-6
TGTGCCATCGGGGATAACACAAAGAACACTGAAGCTTTCTTT	CAIGDNTKNTEAFF	TRBV10-3	-	-	TRBJ1-1
TGCGCCAGCAGCCAAGAGGGTCAGGGATGGATCGAGCAGTACTTC	CASSQEGQGWIEQYF	TRBV4-3	-	-	TRBJ2-7
TGCGCCAGCAGCTTGGGACAGGGGGCGGATGGCTACACCTTC	CASSLGQGADGYTF	TRBV5-1	-	TRBD1	TRBJ1-2
TGCGCCAGCAGCTCGACAGGGATTAACTATGGCTACACCTTC	CASSSTGINYGYTF	TRBV5-1	-	TRBD1	TRBJ1-2
TGTGCCAGCAGCTCGGCAGGGGAACTTAACGCTGAAGCTTTCTTT	CASSSAGELNAEAFF	TRBV11-1	-	-	TRBJ1-1